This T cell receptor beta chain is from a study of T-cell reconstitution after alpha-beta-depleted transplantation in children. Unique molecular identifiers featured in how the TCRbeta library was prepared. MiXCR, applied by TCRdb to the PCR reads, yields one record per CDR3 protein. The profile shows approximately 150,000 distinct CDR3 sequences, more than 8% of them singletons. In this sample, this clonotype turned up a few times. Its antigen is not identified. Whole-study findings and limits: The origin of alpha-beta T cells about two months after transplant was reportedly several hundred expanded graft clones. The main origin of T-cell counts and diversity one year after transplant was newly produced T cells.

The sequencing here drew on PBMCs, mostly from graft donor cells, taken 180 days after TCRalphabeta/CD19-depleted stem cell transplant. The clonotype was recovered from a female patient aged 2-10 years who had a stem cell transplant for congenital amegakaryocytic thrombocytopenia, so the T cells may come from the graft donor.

The chain's CDR3 is CASSSLDSWPANTGELFF. DNA for the CDR3: TGTGCCAGCAGTTCCTTGGATTCGTGGCCCGCGAACACCGGGGAGCTGTTTTTT. This chain connects TRBV2 to TRBJ2-2; D is unclear. Germline V CDR1 and CDR2: SNHLY, FYNNEI. Deletions cut 5 bases from V and 0 bases from J, with 19 bases between. The CDR3 contains 18 residues.